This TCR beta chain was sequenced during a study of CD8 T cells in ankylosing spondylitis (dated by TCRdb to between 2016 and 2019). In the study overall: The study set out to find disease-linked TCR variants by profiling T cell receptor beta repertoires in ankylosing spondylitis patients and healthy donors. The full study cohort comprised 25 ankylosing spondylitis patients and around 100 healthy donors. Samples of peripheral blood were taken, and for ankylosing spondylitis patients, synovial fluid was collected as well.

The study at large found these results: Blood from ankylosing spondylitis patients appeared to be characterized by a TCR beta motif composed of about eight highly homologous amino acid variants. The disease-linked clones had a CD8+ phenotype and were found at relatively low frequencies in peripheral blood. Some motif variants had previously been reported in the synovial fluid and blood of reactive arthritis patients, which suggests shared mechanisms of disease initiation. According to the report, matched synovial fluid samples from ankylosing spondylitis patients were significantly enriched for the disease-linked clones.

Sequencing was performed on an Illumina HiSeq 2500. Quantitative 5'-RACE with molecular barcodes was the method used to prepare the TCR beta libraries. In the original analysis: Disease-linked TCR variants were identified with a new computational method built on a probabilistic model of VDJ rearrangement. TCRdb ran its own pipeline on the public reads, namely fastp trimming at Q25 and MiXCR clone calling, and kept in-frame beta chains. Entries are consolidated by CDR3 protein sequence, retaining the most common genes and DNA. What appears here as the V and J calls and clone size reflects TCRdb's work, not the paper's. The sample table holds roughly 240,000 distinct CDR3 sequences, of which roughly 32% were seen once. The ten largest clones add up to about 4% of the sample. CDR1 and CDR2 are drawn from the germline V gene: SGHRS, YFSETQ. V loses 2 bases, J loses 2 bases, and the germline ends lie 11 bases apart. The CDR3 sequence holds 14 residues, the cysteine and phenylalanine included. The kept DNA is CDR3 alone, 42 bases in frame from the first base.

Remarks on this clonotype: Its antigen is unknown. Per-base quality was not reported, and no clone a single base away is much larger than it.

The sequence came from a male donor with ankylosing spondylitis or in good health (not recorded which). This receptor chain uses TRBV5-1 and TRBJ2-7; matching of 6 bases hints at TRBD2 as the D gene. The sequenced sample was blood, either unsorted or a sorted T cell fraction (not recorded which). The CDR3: CASSLGVAAYEQYF. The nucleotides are TGCGCCAGCAGCTTAGGGGTAGCGGCCTACGAGCAGTACTTC.